Presented here are 24 T cell receptor beta chains from one specimen sequenced in a study of identical twins. In TCRdb, the 5' RACE reads were re-called with MiXCR into one record per CDR3 protein. The table has around 470,000 distinct CDR3 sequences, 14% seen once. This same sample was also taken into another study, of yellow fever vaccine responses in identical twins.

The sequencing input was CD4+ T cells sorted from blood. These receptors were taken from a woman aged 18-35 years in good health.

This clonotype was counted at least ten times. V gene TRBV14 combines with J gene TRBJ2-5, with 8 positions matching TRBD2. V trimming: 1 base; J trimming: 4 bases; junction bases outside the gene matches: 5. The CDR3 has 15 residues. Germline V CDR1 and CDR2: SGHDN, FVKESK. Here the CDR3 reads CASSQAGLAGETQYF. The CDR3 nucleotides read TGTGCCAGCAGCCAAGCTGGCCTAGCGGGAGAGACCCAGTACTTC. Full variable domain (outside the CDR3, taken from reference TRBV14 and TRBJ2-5): EAGVTQFPSHSVIEKGQTVTLRCDPISGHDNLYWYRRVMGKEIKFLLHFVKESKQDESGMPNNRFLAERTGGTYSTLKVQPAELEDSGVYFCASSQAGLAGETQYFGPGTRLLVL.

This clonotype was observed a handful of times. The chain uses TRBV7-6 and TRBJ2-2, with 7 bases that match TRBD2. The ends lost 5 bases at V and 0 bases at J; junction bases unmatched: 3. The germline V gene encodes CDR1 SGHVS and CDR2 FNYEAQ. CDR3 length equals 15 residues. The CDR3 coding sequence is TGTGCCAGCAGCCGTAGCGGGTCGAACACCGGGGAGCTGTTTTTT. As protein: CASSRSGSNTGELFF.

The chain has TRBV7-2 and TRBJ2-3, with 10 bases matching TRBD2. The ends lost 6 bases at V and 5 bases at J; junction bases unmatched: 11. Germline V gene sequence: CDR1 SGHTA, CDR2 FQGNSA. CDR3 length: 16 residues. The CDR3 sequence is CASSDGGLAGVDTQYF. CDR3 bases: TGTGCCAGCAGTGACGGAGGCCTAGCGGGGGTAGATACGCAGTATTTT. The variable domain in full, with the rest retrieved from reference TRBV7-2 and TRBJ2-3, is GAGVSQSPSNKVTEKGKDVELRCDPISGHTALYWYRQSLGQGLEFLIYFQGNSAPDKSGLPSDRFSAERTGGSVSTLTIQRTQQEDSAVYLCASSDGGLAGVDTQYFGPGTRLTVL.

The genes are TRBV6-2 or TRBV6-3 and TRBJ2-5; 10 bases match TRBD2. J was trimmed by 5 bases and V by 2 bases; bases with no gene match: 17. CDR3 size: 19 residues. Germline V lookup: CDR1 MNHEY, CDR2 SVGEGT. For the CDR3, the DNA is TGTGCCAGCAGTTACCCGTTTAGCGGGAGGTCCTTTAGTTTCGAGACCCAGTACTTC. Its protein product is CASSYPFSGRSFSFETQYF.

The V gene is TRBV7-9, the J gene TRBJ2-1, with TRBD2 identical over 12 bases. This CDR3 is built from 16 residues. Germline V gene data show CDR1 as SEHNR and CDR2 as FQNEAQ (reference sequence). V shed 5 bases, J shed 7 bases, and the junction held 9 bases outside the gene matches. The CDR3: CASSPGTSGWGNEQFF. CDR3 bases: TGTGCCAGCAGCCCAGGGACTAGCGGGTGGGGGAATGAGCAGTTCTTC.

This clonotype appeared a few times. This chain connects TRBV28 to TRBJ2-7; TRBD1 or TRBD2 may be the D gene (5 bases each). Germline values: CDR1 MDHEN, CDR2 SYDVKM. The CDR3 has 16 residues. V shed 6 bases and J shed 2 bases, with 20 bases lying between them. DNA for the CDR3: TGTGCCAGCAGCTTACTTCCGGGACCCATAACCTACGAGCAGTACTTC. Translated, it gives CASSLLPGPITYEQYF.

This clonotype was seen a handful of times. The chain joins TRBV4-2 to TRBJ2-3, with TRBD2 identical over 10 bases. V lost 0 bases to trimming and J lost 4 bases; unmatched junction nucleotides: 7. Germline CDR1 is LGHNA and CDR2 is YNFKEQ. The CDR3 length is 17 residues. The CDR3 DNA sequence: TGTGCCAGCAGCCAAGATTTCCTAGCGGGAGCCCCAGATACGCAGTATTTT. Translating gives CASSQDFLAGAPDTQYF.

This clonotype was seen a few times. The genes are TRBV6-5 and TRBJ2-7, with D possibly being TRBD1 (5 bases). Per the germline V gene, CDR1 is MNHEY and CDR2 is SVGAGI. Trimming stripped 0 bases from V and 3 bases from J, with 15 bases between. This CDR3 region has 16 residues. The CDR3 sequence: CASSYSSAPGRYEQYF. The CDR3, as DNA: TGTGCCAGCAGTTACTCGAGCGCACCAGGGCGCTACGAGCAGTACTTC.

This clonotype has only a few counts. The genes are TRBV14 and TRBJ2-1, with 10 bases that match TRBD2. Germline CDR1 SGHDN, CDR2 FVKESK. The CDR3 has 16 residues. Trimming removed 5 bases from V and 8 bases from J; junction bases left unmatched: 12. The CDR3 sequence is CASSSLPSGGWDEQFF. DNA for the CDR3: TGTGCCAGCAGCTCCCTCCCTAGCGGGGGTTGGGATGAGCAGTTCTTC.

The gene calls are TRBV6-5 and TRBJ1-1; no clear D. Deletions cut 4 bases from V and 1 base from J, with 10 bases between. Per germline, CDR1 MNHEY and CDR2 SVGAGI. This CDR3 is 14 amino acids long. The CDR3 nucleotides are TGTGCCAGCAGTTCAGCGGTACGGAACACTGAAGCTTTCTTT. Encoded protein: CASSSAVRNTEAFF.

This clonotype was seen only a few times. The rearrangement joins TRBV3-1 to TRBJ2-7; 16 nucleotides line up with TRBD2. Germline V gene sequence: CDR1 LGHDT, CDR2 YNNKEL (reference sequence). Losses at the gene ends were 4 bases for V and 6 bases for J; bases not matched to a gene: 6. This CDR3 has 16 amino acids. The CDR3 is CASSLGTSGGAREQYF. The CDR3 bases are TGTGCCAGCAGCCTTGGGACTAGCGGGGGGGCTCGCGAGCAGTACTTC.

In this sample, this clonotype turned up many times. The chain employs TRBV6-1 and TRBJ2-1, with D perhaps being TRBD1 or TRBD2 (5 bases each). V was shortened by 5 bases and J by 9 bases, with 20 bases between the two germline ends. The V gene's germline CDR1 is MNHNS and CDR2 SASEGT. The CDR3 runs to 15 residues. The CDR3 loop reads CASSPRGKLMGEQFF. CDR3 coding DNA: TGTGCCAGCAGTCCCCGGGGCAAATTGATGGGTGAGCAGTTCTTC.

This clonotype was seen more than once but under ten times. This sequence joins TRBV12-3 or TRBV12-4 and TRBJ2-1; no definite D call. This CDR3 spans 14 amino acids. V was clipped by 0 bases and J by 9 bases, with 12 bases between them. CDR3 nucleotides: TGTGCCAGCAGTTTAGCGCGGACGTCTAGTGAGCAGTTCTTC. It encodes CASSLARTSSEQFF.

A few counts support this clonotype. The J gene is TRBJ2-1, the V gene TRBV24-1; 14 positions match TRBD2. With 4 bases clipped from V and 6 bases from J, the junction kept 7 bases outside the gene matches. Germline V lookup: CDR1 KGHDR, CDR2 SFDVKD. The CDR3 loop spans 17 amino acids. In DNA, the CDR3 is TGTGCCACCAGTGAAGTGGGACTAGCGGGAGCTGGCAATGAGCAGTTCTTC. It codes for CATSEVGLAGAGNEQFF.

This chain joins TRBV6-5 and TRBJ1-2, with 7 bases identical to TRBD1. Germline CDR1 is MNHEY and CDR2 is SVGAGI. The CDR3 contains 15 residues. The V gene end was trimmed by 2 bases and the J gene end by 7 bases; junction bases not matched to a gene: 10. The CDR3 here is CASSYSETGSGGYTF. The CDR3 DNA follows: TGTGCCAGCAGTTACAGTGAGACAGGGTCGGGTGGCTACACCTTC.

CDR3 coding DNA: TGTGCCAGCAGTTCCAAATCCGGGACTAAGTACAATGAGCAGTTCTTC. Translation gives CASSSKSGTKYNEQFF. The J gene is TRBJ2-1, the V gene TRBV28; 7 bases are a match to TRBD2. The germline CDR1 and CDR2 sequences are MDHEN and SYDVKM. The CDR3 is 16 amino acids. With V trimmed by 4 bases and J by 4 bases, 10 bases remained unmatched.

The V and J genes are TRBV2 and TRBJ2-3; the D gene is possibly TRBD2 (6 bases). V was clipped by 7 bases and J by 10 bases, with 24 bases between them. The CDR3 extends over 15 amino acids. From germline, CDR1 is SNHLY and CDR2 FYNNEI. The CDR3 reads CASMTGAITAGSQYF. As DNA, the CDR3 is TGTGCCAGCATGACGGGTGCCATAACCGCGGGATCGCAGTATTTT. The full variable domain, completed using reference TRBV2 and TRBJ2-3, is EPEVTQTPSHQVTQMGQEVILRCVPISNHLYFYWYRQILGQKVEFLVSFYNNEISEKSEIFDDQFSVERPDGSNFTLKIRSTKLEDSAMYFCASMTGAITAGSQYFGPGTRLTVL.

The V and J genes are TRBV12-3 or TRBV12-4 and TRBJ2-3; 13 bases fit TRBD2. V lost 8 bases to trimming and J lost 5 bases; unmatched junction nucleotides: 4. CDR3 length equals 14 residues. In DNA, the CDR3 is TGTGCCAGCTGGACTAGCGGGGGCTTAGATACGCAGTATTTT. The encoded protein is CASWTSGGLDTQYF.

The rearrangement uses TRBV2 and TRBJ2-1, with D possibly TRBD1 on 6 matching bases. The CDR3 runs to 13 residues. Germline values: CDR1 SNHLY, CDR2 FYNNEI. The V end was cut by 3 bases, the J end by 9 bases, with 12 bases between. The CDR3 protein is CASSDYQGSEQFF. The CDR3 bases are TGTGCCAGCAGTGACTACCAGGGGTCTGAGCAGTTCTTC.

This clonotype has just a few counts. V and J are TRBV29-1 and TRBJ2-7; 12 nucleotides match TRBD2. V dropped 6 bases and J dropped 5; count of bases not matched to a gene: 14. The CDR3 sequence is 16 residues long. Looked up from germline, CDR1 is SQVTM and CDR2 is ANQGSEA. The CDR3 sequence: CSVPRFVGLAGNEQYF. Written as DNA, the CDR3 is TGCAGCGTCCCTCGGTTCGTGGGACTAGCGGGTAACGAGCAGTACTTC.

This clonotype showed up many times. The chain links TRBV3-1 to TRBJ2-1; 9 nucleotides agree with TRBD1. V shed 4 bases and J 7 bases; nucleotides not matched to a gene: 8. CDR1 is LGHDT, CDR2 YNNKEL, per germline (reference sequence). The CDR3 has 15 amino acids. The CDR3 DNA is TGTGCCAGCAGCCGTGGGACAGGGATGAAAAATGAGCAGTTCTTC. This codes for CASSRGTGMKNEQFF.

The CDR3 bases are TGTGCCAGCAGAGGGGACAGGGCGTACAATGAGCAGTTCTTC. Translating it yields CASRGDRAYNEQFF. The chain uses TRBV25-1 and TRBJ2-1; 9 bases match TRBD1. The CDR3 loop spans 14 amino acids. The germline V gene has CDR1 MGHDK and CDR2 SYGVNS. J gave up 4 bases and V 6 bases, and 4 bases lay outside the gene matches.

In its sample, this clonotype was seen a few times. The rearrangement links TRBV20-1 to TRBJ1-5, with a weak D call TRBD1 (5 bases). Trimming stripped 5 bases from V and 3 bases from J, with 17 bases between. Germline CDR1 is DFQATT and CDR2 is SNEGSKA (reference sequence). The CDR3 sequence is 15 residues long. The CDR3 region is CSAPGQVGVNQPQHF. In DNA form, the CDR3 reads TGCAGTGCTCCAGGGCAGGTAGGGGTCAATCAGCCCCAGCATTTT.

In its sample, this clonotype was seen a few times. This chain connects TRBV5-1 to TRBJ2-7; 10 bases are a match to TRBD2. CDR1 SGHRS and CDR2 YFSETQ come from the germline V gene. This CDR3 is 16 amino acids long. V shed 0 bases, J shed 3 bases, and the junction held 6 bases outside the gene matches. CDR3 sequence: CASSLGPGTSDYEQYF. In DNA form, the CDR3 reads TGCGCCAGCAGCTTGGGACCCGGGACTAGCGACTACGAGCAGTACTTC. The whole variable domain, remainder taken from reference TRBV5-1 and TRBJ2-7, is KAGVTQTPRYLIKTRGQQVTLSCSPISGHRSVSWYQQTPGQGLQFLFEYFSETQRNKGNFPGRFSGRQFSNSRSEMNVSTLELGDSALYLCASSLGPGTSDYEQYFGPGTRLTVT.